The clone carrying this T cell receptor beta chain turned up a few times. Its target is not known. This CDR3 spans 15 amino acids. Germline CDR1 reads MNHEY; CDR2 reads SVGAGI. V shed 2 bases and J 6 bases; nucleotides not matched to a gene: 3. TCRdb called the RT-PCR reads again in MiXCR, with one record for every CDR3 protein. This table holds over 650,000 distinct CDR3 sequences, 15% to 20% found once. This sample is part of a study of response to subunit inactivated influenza vaccine. General observations from the study: Few new T cells, the authors suggested, are recruited by each seasonal influenza vaccination.

The source of this sequence is a man aged 50-59 years who received an inactivated influenza vaccine. V usage is TRBV6-5 and J usage is TRBJ2-3; 12 nucleotides line up with TRBD2. The starting material was PBMCs from blood, obtained 5 days after vaccination. In DNA, the CDR3 is TGTGCCAGCAGTTACCCTAGCGGGGGGGGCGATACGCAGTATTTT. Residues: CASSYPSGGGDTQYF.